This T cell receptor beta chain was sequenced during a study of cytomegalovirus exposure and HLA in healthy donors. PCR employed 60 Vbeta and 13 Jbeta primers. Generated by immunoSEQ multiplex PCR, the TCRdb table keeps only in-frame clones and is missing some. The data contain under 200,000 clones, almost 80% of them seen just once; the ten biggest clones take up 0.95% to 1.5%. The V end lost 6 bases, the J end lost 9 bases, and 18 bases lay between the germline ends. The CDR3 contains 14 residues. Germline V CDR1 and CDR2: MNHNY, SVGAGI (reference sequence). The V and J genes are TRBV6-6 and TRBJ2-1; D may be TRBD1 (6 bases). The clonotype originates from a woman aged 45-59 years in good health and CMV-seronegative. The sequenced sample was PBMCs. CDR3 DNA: TGTGCCAGCAGCCCACGAACAGGGTATGCTGAGCAGTTCTTC. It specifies CASSPRTGYAEQFF.